What follows is one TCR beta chain and its context. Its cognate antigen is unknown. The record originates from a study of graft-versus-host responses after intestinal transplantation. Across the whole study: Recipients got multivisceral, liver-intestinal, or isolated intestinal transplants. Broader study findings: GvH clones appeared in recipient marrow, some first in ileum or blood.

V was cut by 2 bases and J by 1 base, with 5 bases left in between. Germline CDR1 reads WNHNN; CDR2 reads SYGVQD (reference sequence). This CDR3 contains 13 residues. The assay was immunoSEQ multiplex PCR, and TCRdb's table has in-frame clones only and misses some. The table has tens of thousands of clones, about 90% seen once. The material sequenced was PBMCs, taken nearly 670 days after intestinal transplant. This sequence joins TRBV10-1 and TRBJ2-5, with D perhaps assigned TRBD1 or TRBD2 (5 bases each). This clonotype was obtained from a human patient who received an intestinal transplant, so some T cells may come from the graft donor. CDR3: CASSEGGQETQYF. The CDR3 DNA follows: TGCGCCAGCAGTGAGGGGGGCCAAGAGACCCAGTACTTC.